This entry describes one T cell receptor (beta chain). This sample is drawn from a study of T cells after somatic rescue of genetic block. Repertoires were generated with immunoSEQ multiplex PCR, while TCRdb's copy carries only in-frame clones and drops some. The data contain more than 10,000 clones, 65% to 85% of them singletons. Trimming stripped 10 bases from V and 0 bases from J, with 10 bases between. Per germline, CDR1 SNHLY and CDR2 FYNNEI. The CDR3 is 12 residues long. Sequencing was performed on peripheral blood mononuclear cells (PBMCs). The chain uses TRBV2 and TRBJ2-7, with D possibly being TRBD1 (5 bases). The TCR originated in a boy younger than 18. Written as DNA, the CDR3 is TGTGCCAAATACAGGTTCTCCTACGAGCAGTACTTC. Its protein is CAKYRFSYEQYF. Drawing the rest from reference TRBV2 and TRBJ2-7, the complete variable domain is EPEVTQTPSHQVTQMGQEVILRCVPISNHLYFYWYRQILGQKVEFLVSFYNNEISEKSEIFDDQFSVERPDGSNFTLKIRSTKLEDSAMYFCAKYRFSYEQYFGPGTRLTVT.